This T cell receptor (beta chain) was captured in a study of cytomegalovirus exposure and HLA in healthy donors. Findings and caveats of the study: The authors enumerated 164 TCR beta chains as linked to cytomegalovirus. TRBV6-2, TRBV6-3 and some other V segments were unresolvable in 87-base-pair reads.

PCR was performed using 60 Vbeta and 13 Jbeta primers. Under the authors' procedure: In a later analysis, some 11 million of some 80 million unique beta chains occurred in at least two donors. Produced via immunoSEQ multiplex PCR; TCRdb's table is partial and in-frame only. V and J calls plus clone size are reproduced from that table; the DNA served to infer D and trimming. This sample's table has around 50,000 clones. Despite likely unrecorded immune exposures, the donors were nominally healthy at the time of sampling. On this clone: Antigen specificity is unknown.

The CDR3 has 16 amino acids. CDR1 MDHEN and CDR2 SYDVKM come from the germline V gene. Deletions cut 6 bases from V and 3 bases from J, with 20 bases between. The sequence was collected from a woman aged 45 to 65 in good health and CMV-seropositive. The sample taken for sequencing was PBMCs. J is TRBJ1-2 and V is TRBV28, with no clear D. CDR3 region: CASSPLLGVLDYGYTF. CDR3 DNA sequence: TGTGCCAGCAGCCCACTACTCGGGGTGTTAGACTATGGCTACACCTTC.